This is a list of T cell receptor beta chains from one sample in a study of T cell responses to AZD1222 COVID-19 vaccine. Data came from immunoSEQ multiplex PCR; TCRdb stores just in-frame clones and leaves some out. The sample contains about 99,000 clones, roughly 90% of which appear only once. The material was peripheral blood, obtained on day 0 of AZD1222 vaccination. These receptor sequences come from an adult in good health. Each CDR3 is given with its conserved first and last residue. Fields, in order: V gene, D gene, J gene, CDR3 protein. The D gene is left open where the match is weak.

TRBV28,NA,TRBJ1-5,CASKEGTGQPQHF
TRBV5-4,NA,TRBJ1-6,CASSLSSKGRNSPLHF
TRBV6-5,NA,TRBJ1-2,CASSSQQFGPYGYTF
TRBV4-3,NA,TRBJ1-1,CASSQIGATEAFF
TRBV3-1/TRBV3-2,NA,TRBJ1-2,CASSQVGASYGYTF
TRBV6-1,TRBD2,TRBJ2-7,CASSEALRLAASYEQYF
TRBV19,TRBD1,TRBJ1-2,CASSPDQDRGRHYGYTF
TRBV6-5,TRBD1,TRBJ1-5,CASSITGVGNQPQHF
TRBV5-1,NA,TRBJ2-7,CASSFRTSQYEQYF
TRBV10-3,NA,TRBJ1-1,CAVRDPGRDITEAFF